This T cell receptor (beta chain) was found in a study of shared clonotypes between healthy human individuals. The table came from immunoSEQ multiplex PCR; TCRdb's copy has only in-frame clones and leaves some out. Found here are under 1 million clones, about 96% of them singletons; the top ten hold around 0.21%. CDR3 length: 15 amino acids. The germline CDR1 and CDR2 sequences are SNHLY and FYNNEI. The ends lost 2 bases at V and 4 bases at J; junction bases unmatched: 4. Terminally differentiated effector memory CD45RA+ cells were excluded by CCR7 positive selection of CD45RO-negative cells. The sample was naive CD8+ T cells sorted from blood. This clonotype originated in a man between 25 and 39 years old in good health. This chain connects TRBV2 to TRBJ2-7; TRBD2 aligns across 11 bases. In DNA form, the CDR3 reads TGTGCCAGCAGTGAAACGGGACTAGCGGTATACGAGCAGTACTTC. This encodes CASSETGLAVYEQYF.